The source of this T cell receptor beta chain is a study of blood T cell repertoires in COVID-19. About the research overall: Italy, Spain and the United States were the sources of the convalescent and acute COVID-19 samples. The analysed material was cDNA or gDNA that came from T cells, B-cell-depleted T cells, or PBMCs.

Original processing methods: Quantification of nucleated cells was approximated via reference gene primer amplification. This table comes from immunoSEQ multiplex PCR, and its TCRdb copy is limited to in-frame clones, with some not included. Clone size and V and J calls were adopted from that table, with D and trimming inferred from the DNA. The data show some 150,000 clones, 65% to 85% seen once. A single count supports this clone. The specimen sequenced was peripheral blood. The TCR comes from a human donor with acute or convalescent COVID-19. The donor label of this sample is uncertain.

This chain's CDR3 is CASSLGQFYGYTF. The CDR3 DNA reads TGTGCCAGCAGCTTAGGCCAGTTCTATGGCTACACCTTC. The V call is TRBV7-9, the J call TRBJ1-2; D gene uncertain. V was clipped by 1 base and J by 4 bases, with 7 bases between them. The CDR3 consists of 13 residues. CDR1 and CDR2 from the germline V gene are SEHNR and FQNEAQ (reference sequence). The entire variable domain, with the rest obtained from reference TRBV7-9 and TRBJ1-2, is as follows: DTGVSQNPRHKITKRGQNVTFRCDPISEHNRLYWYRQTLGQGPEFLTYFQNEAQLEKSRLLSDRFSAERPKGSFSTLEIQRTEQGDSAMYLCASSLGQFYGYTFGSGTRLTVV.